These 26 T cell receptor beta chains were all obtained from the same sample, sequenced in a study of blood T cell repertoires in COVID-19. This table comes from immunoSEQ multiplex PCR, and its TCRdb copy is limited to in-frame clones, with some not included. The repertoire holds about 200,000 clones, about 86% seen once, with roughly 6.2% in the top ten. Material: peripheral blood. The receptors originated from a man aged 55-75 years who had recovered from COVID-19.

This chain joins TRBV5-1 and TRBJ1-6, with no clear D. Germline CDR1 SGHRS, CDR2 YFSETQ. Trimming removed 4 bases at V and 9 bases at J, with 20 bases between. This CDR3 comprises 16 residues. CDR3 bases: TGCGCCAGCAGCCTGAATCGGGCAGAGGAGGCTTCACCCCTCCACTTT. Protein sequence: CASSLNRAEEASPLHF. The full variable domain, rest sourced from reference TRBV5-1 and TRBJ1-6, is KAGVTQTPRYLIKTRGQQVTLSCSPISGHRSVSWYQQTPGQGLQFLFEYFSETQRNKGNFPGRFSGRQFSNSRSEMNVSTLELGDSALYLCASSLNRAEEASPLHFGNGTRLTVT.

The chain couples TRBV3-1 (or the pseudogene TRBV3-2) to TRBJ1-1; a weak D match, TRBD1 (6 bases). Trimming removed 2 bases at V and 4 bases at J, with 11 bases between. This CDR3 has 14 residues. CDR1 is LGHDT and CDR2 is YNNKEL in the germline V gene (reference sequence). The DNA of the CDR3 is TGTGCCAGCAGCCAACAGGGGAGAGGCACTGAAGCTTTCTTT. This codes for CASSQQGRGTEAFF.

This clone appeared a few times. This chain joins TRBV27 and TRBJ2-7; the match to TRBD2 covers 10 bases. The germline CDR1 and CDR2 sequences are MNHEY and SMNVEV (reference sequence). There are 14 residues in the CDR3. The J segment lost 4 bases and the V segment lost 6 bases, leaving 6 bases of the junction unmatched. CDR3 residues: CASRLAGGGYEQYF. In nucleotides, the CDR3 is TGTGCCAGCAGATTAGCGGGAGGTGGGTACGAGCAGTACTTC.

This clone occurred once. The rearrangement links TRBV4-2 to TRBJ2-1, with 12 bases that match TRBD2. This CDR3 spans 18 amino acids. Germline CDR1 and CDR2: LGHNA and YNFKEQ. The junction had 8 bases not matched to a gene; V was cut back by 1 base and J by 4 bases. CDR3 in amino acids: CASSQGPTSGRTYNEQFF. Written as DNA, the CDR3 is TGTGCCAGCAGCCAAGGTCCCACTAGCGGGAGGACATACAATGAGCAGTTCTTC.

This sequence joins TRBV6-5 and TRBJ1-6; D gene unclear. V lost 0 bases and J 10 bases, leaving 4 bases between the germline ends. The CDR3 is 12 amino acids. Looked up from germline, CDR1 is MNHEY and CDR2 is SVGAGI. DNA of the CDR3: TGTGCCAGCAGTTACTCGAGCTCACCCCTCCACTTT. Translated: CASSYSSSPLHF.

DNA of the CDR3: TGTGCCAGCAGCGAACAGGGTGAGACCCAGTACTTC. The encoded protein is CASSEQGETQYF. J is TRBJ2-5 and V is TRBV5-4; the D gene is possibly TRBD1 (6 bases). The CDR3 spans 12 residues. V lost 4 bases and J 5 bases, leaving 9 bases between the germline ends. CDR1 and CDR2 (germline): SGHNT, YYREEE (reference sequence).

The chain has TRBV7-9 and TRBJ2-2; the D gene is possibly TRBD1 (5 bases). Germline values: CDR1 SEHNR, CDR2 FQNEAQ (reference sequence). The length of the CDR3 is 15 residues. Trimming shortened V by 5 bases and J by 5 bases, and 15 bases separated the two germline ends. DNA of the CDR3: TGTGCCAGCAGCCGGGCTGGGGCAGGGACCGGGGAGCTGTTTTTT. Translated, it gives CASSRAGAGTGELFF.

The chain has TRBV7-2 and TRBJ1-2, with D uncertain. Germline assignment: CDR1 SGHTA and CDR2 FQGNSA. The CDR3 runs 15 residues. Trimming cost V 1 base and J 2 bases, with 11 bases left between them. The CDR3 sequence: CASSLDAGRNYGYTF. CDR3 coding DNA: TGTGCCAGCAGCTTAGATGCGGGGAGGAACTATGGCTACACCTTC.

This rearrangement joins TRBV2 to TRBJ1-1; weak D call: TRBD1 (6 bases). The CDR3 length is 15 residues. Trimming pared 6 bases from V and 4 bases from J, leaving 18 bases between. Per germline, CDR1 SNHLY and CDR2 FYNNEI. CDR3 DNA: TGTGCCAGCAGGGGGGCAGGGACGTGGGGCACTGAAGCTTTCTTT. Amino acids: CASRGAGTWGTEAFF.

CDR3 coding DNA: TGTGCCAGCAGGGGCGGGGGGTCCTCGAACACCGGGGAGCTGTTTTTT. As protein: CASRGGGSSNTGELFF. The chain combines TRBV28 with TRBJ2-2; 8 bases are a match to TRBD2. The V gene's germline CDR1 is MDHEN and CDR2 SYDVKM. The CDR3 consists of 16 residues. V dropped 6 bases and J dropped 0; count of bases not matched to a gene: 6.

CDR3 in amino acids: CASTQPGSQETQYF. The CDR3 DNA reads TGTGCCAGCACCCAACCCGGGAGTCAAGAGACCCAGTACTTC. The rearrangement links TRBV6-5 to TRBJ2-5; perhaps TRBD2 as D (6 bases). The germline gives CDR1 MNHEY, CDR2 SVGAGI. Trimming shortened V by 7 bases and J by 2 bases, and 14 bases separated the two germline ends. This CDR3 has 14 amino acids.

This chain joins TRBV5-4 and TRBJ2-1, with 8 nucleotides matching TRBD1. This CDR3 region has 16 residues. Germline loops: CDR1 SGHNT, CDR2 YYREEE (reference sequence). Trimming cost V 4 bases and J 0 bases; bases outside gene matches: 6. CDR3 residues: CASSGWTGPSYNEQFF. CDR3 bases: TGTGCCAGCAGCGGGTGGACAGGGCCCTCCTACAATGAGCAGTTCTTC. Filled out from reference TRBV5-4 and TRBJ2-1, the complete variable domain reads ETGVTQSPTHLIKTRGQQVTLRCSSQSGHNTVSWYQQALGQGPQFIFQYYREEENGRGNFPPRFSGLQFPNYSSELNVNALELDDSALYLCASSGWTGPSYNEQFFGPGTRLTVL.

This clone was picked up a small number of times. The chain joins TRBV6-5 to TRBJ1-2; the match to TRBD1 covers 7 bases. The J segment lost 5 bases and the V segment lost 5 bases, leaving 11 bases of the junction unmatched. Germline CDR1 MNHEY, CDR2 SVGAGI. The CDR3 length is 15 residues. The CDR3 region is CASSRGTVHPYGYTF. The DNA for the CDR3 is TGTGCCAGCAGTCGTGGGACAGTTCATCCTTATGGCTACACCTTC.

The rearrangement uses TRBV10-3 and TRBJ1-2; 9 bases match TRBD1. The CDR3 is 15 amino acids. The junction had 9 bases not matched to a gene; V was cut back by 3 bases and J by 7 bases. Germline-derived CDR1 and CDR2 are ENHRY and SYGVKD. The CDR3 sequence is CAISDRGQGIPGYTF. CDR3 nucleotide sequence: TGTGCCATCAGTGACCGGGGACAGGGAATTCCTGGCTACACCTTC.

V gene TRBV9 combines with J gene TRBJ1-3; weak D call: TRBD1 (6 bases). Germline V CDR1 and CDR2: SGDLS, YYNGEE. The CDR3 sequence is 16 residues long. Between the trimmed V and J ends, which lost 3 bases and 1 base, there was a span of 14 bases. CDR3 loop: CASSGPGGLSGNTIYF. Here the CDR3 DNA reads TGTGCCAGCAGCGGACCGGGGGGGCTATCTGGAAACACCATATATTTT.

The gene calls are TRBV6-1 and TRBJ1-2; D gene unclear. The germline V gene encodes CDR1 MNHNS and CDR2 SASEGT. This CDR3 is built from 14 residues. V was clipped by 1 base and J by 6 bases, with 12 bases between them. The CDR3 sequence: CASSEVVRGNGYTF. CDR3 in DNA: TGTGCCAGCAGTGAAGTCGTGCGCGGGAATGGCTACACCTTC.

This sequence joins TRBV11-3 and TRBJ2-5; 8 nucleotides line up with TRBD1. The CDR3 runs to 13 residues. Unmatched junction bases numbered 2, after V lost 1 base and J lost 7 bases. Germline assignment: CDR1 SGHNT and CDR2 YENEEA. The CDR3 protein is CASSLAGGLTQYF. CDR3 DNA sequence: TGTGCCAGCAGCTTAGCAGGGGGCCTGACCCAGTACTTC.

The chain recombines TRBV27 with TRBJ2-7; tentative D call: TRBD1 (6 bases). From germline, CDR1 is MNHEY and CDR2 SMNVEV (reference sequence). CDR3 length: 16 residues. The ends were cut back, 6 bases at V and 2 bases at J, with 20 bases in the middle. The CDR3 DNA reads as TGTGCCAGCAGCCGACCCGGGACACGATCTACCTACGAGCAGTACTTC. This encodes CASSRPGTRSTYEQYF.

The CDR3 protein is CASSYLGGGTGNGQYF. The CDR3 coding sequence is TGTGCCAGCAGTTACCTTGGGGGGGGGACAGGGAACGGGCAGTACTTC. V is TRBV6-5 and J is TRBJ2-7; 9 bases line up with TRBD1. Germline V gene data show CDR1 as MNHEY and CDR2 as SVGAGI. The CDR3 consists of 16 residues. The V gene end was trimmed by 2 bases and the J gene end by 9 bases; junction bases not matched to a gene: 14.

The chain links TRBV18 to TRBJ2-7; TRBD2 is a possible D gene (6 bases). Trimming stripped 0 bases from V and 3 bases from J, with 15 bases between. Germline CDR1 is KGHSH and CDR2 is LQKENI. The CDR3 is 16 residues long. The DNA for the CDR3 is TGTGCCAGCTCACCACCAAAGGCAGCTAGCGTCTACGAGCAGTACTTC. Protein sequence: CASSPPKAASVYEQYF.

The chain employs TRBV27 and TRBJ2-7; D not certain. Looked up from germline, CDR1 is MNHEY and CDR2 is SMNVEV (reference sequence). Trimming cost V 6 bases and J 1 base, with 13 bases left between them. The CDR3 totals 14 residues. This CDR3 reads CASSRSTGSYEQYF. DNA of the CDR3: TGTGCCAGCAGCCGATCGACGGGTTCCTACGAGCAGTACTTC.

This rearrangement joins TRBV28 to TRBJ2-3, with D perhaps TRBD2 (5 bases). The CDR3 covers 13 residues. CDR1 MDHEN and CDR2 SYDVKM come from the germline V gene. The ends were cut back, 7 bases at V and 6 bases at J, with 14 bases in the middle. This CDR3 reads CASIPGSRDTQYF. The CDR3 DNA follows: TGTGCCAGCATTCCGGGGTCGAGGGATACGCAGTATTTT.

V and J are TRBV3-1 (or the pseudogene TRBV3-2) and TRBJ1-5; the match to TRBD1 covers 7 bases. CDR3 length equals 15 residues. J gave up 7 bases and V 3 bases, and 9 bases lay outside the gene matches. Germline V gene sequence: CDR1 LGHDT, CDR2 YNNKEL (reference sequence). The CDR3 region is CASSQSGTARQPQHF. The CDR3 DNA reads as TGTGCCAGCAGCCAGTCCGGGACAGCACGGCAGCCCCAGCATTTT.

With regard to this clone: The germline gene is not matched at one end of the junction; a read error may be the cause. This specimen includes other DNA sequences encoding the same CDR3. V is TRBV6-5 and J is TRBJ1-5, with D possibly matching TRBD1 (5 bases). CDR1 MNHEY and CDR2 SVGAGI come from the germline V gene. The length of the CDR3 is 14 residues. This CDR3 reads CASSYSGGNQPQHF. For the CDR3, the DNA is TGTGCCAGCAGCTACTCGGGGGGGAATCAGCCCCAGCATTTT.

The chain couples TRBV30 to TRBJ2-7, with a tentative D call TRBD1 (5 bases). Per the germline V gene, CDR1 is GTSNPN and CDR2 is SVGIG (reference sequence). The CDR3 is 13 amino acids. V was clipped by 1 base and J by 1 base, with 8 bases between them. Here the CDR3 DNA reads TGTGCCTGGAGTGGGGGCCTGTCCTACGAGCAGTACTTC. Translation gives CAWSGGLSYEQYF. Full variable domain (missing parts from reference TRBV30 and TRBJ2-7): SQTIHQWPATLVQPVGSPLSLECTVEGTSNPNLYWYRQAAGRGLQLLFYSVGIGQISSEVPQNLSASRPQDRQFILSSKKLLLSDSGFYLCAWSGGLSYEQYFGPGTRLTVT.

The J gene is TRBJ2-3, the V gene TRBV29-1; TRBD2 aligns across 14 bases. Germline trimming cut 8 bases from V and 3 bases from J; bases unmatched to any gene: 4. The CDR3 is 14 residues long. Per germline, CDR1 SQVTM and CDR2 ANQGSEA. In nucleotides, the CDR3 is TGCAGCTCCCGACTAGCGGGGGGGACAGATACGCAGTATTTT. Translation: CSSRLAGGTDTQYF.